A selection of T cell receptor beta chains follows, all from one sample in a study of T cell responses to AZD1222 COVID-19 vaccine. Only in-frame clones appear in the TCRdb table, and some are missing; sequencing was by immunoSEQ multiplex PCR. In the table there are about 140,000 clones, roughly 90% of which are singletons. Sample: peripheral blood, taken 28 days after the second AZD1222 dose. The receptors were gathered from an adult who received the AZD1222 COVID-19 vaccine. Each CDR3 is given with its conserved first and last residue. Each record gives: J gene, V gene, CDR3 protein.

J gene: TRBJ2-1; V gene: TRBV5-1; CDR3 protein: CASSLMGQGVNEQFF
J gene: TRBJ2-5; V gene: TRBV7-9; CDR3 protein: CASSLAGEIKTQYF
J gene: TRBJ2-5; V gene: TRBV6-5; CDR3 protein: CASRPGQGYQETQYF
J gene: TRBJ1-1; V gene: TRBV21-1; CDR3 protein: CASSKETFRGVNTEAFF
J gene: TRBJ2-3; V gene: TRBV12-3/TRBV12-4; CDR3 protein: CASSFRPTDTQYF
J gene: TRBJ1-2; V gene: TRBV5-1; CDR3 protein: CASSITGSLDYGYTF
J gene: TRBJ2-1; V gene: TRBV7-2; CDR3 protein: CASSPRDLAGGVNEQFF
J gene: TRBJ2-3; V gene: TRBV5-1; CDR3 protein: CASSPSGRGEDTQYF
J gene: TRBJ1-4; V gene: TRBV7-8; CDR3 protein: CASSLWDEKLFF
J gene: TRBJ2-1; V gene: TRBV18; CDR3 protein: CASSPGTSGPYNEQFF
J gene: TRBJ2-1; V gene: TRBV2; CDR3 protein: CASRRTYLNNEQFF
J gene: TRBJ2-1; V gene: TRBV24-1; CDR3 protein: CATSAPQGSGFQEQFF
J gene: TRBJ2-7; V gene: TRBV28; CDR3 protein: CASSSLPWIGRSYEQYF
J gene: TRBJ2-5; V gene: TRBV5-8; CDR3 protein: CASSLGLAGGPETQYF
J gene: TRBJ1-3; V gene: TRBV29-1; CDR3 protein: CSVGGQGSGNTIYF
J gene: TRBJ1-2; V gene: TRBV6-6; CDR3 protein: CASEGVNYGYTF
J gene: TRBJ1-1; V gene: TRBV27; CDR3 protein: CASSFSGKTEAFF
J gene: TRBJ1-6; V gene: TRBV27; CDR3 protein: CASSLYGQEGWDSPLHF
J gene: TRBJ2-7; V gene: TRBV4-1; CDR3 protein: CASSHPGGNSYEQYF
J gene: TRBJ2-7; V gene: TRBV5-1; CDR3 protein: CASSSPSAYEQYF
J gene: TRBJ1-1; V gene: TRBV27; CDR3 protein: CASRGTYEYTEAFF
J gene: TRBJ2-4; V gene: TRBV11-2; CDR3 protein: CASSLALAKNIQYF
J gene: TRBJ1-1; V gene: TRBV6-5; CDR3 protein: CASSYSTSRNTEAFF
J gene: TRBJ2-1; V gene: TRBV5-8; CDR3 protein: CASSLFPGANNEQFF
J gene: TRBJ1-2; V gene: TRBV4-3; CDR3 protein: CASSQGSGSNYGYTF
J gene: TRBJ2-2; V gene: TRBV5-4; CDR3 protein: CASSLQGLGGELFF
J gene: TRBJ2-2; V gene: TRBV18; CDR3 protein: CASSQGQGNTGELFF
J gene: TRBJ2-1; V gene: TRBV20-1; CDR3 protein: CSATDTYNEQFF
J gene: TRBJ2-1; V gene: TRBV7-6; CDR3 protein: CASSGPGLADYNEQFF
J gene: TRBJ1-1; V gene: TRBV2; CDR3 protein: CASSEAIRGDTEAFF
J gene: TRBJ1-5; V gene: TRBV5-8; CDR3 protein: CASSLESSRNQPQHF
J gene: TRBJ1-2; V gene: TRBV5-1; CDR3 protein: CASSRPGTYGYTF
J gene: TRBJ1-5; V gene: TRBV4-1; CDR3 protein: CASSYRDDSNQPQHF
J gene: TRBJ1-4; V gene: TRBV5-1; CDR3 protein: CASSLTTNEKLFF
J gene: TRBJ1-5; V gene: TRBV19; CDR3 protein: CASSIKGRRQPQHF
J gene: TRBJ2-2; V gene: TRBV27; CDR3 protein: CASSFSTSGGGTGELFF
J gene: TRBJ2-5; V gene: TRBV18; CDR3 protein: CASLGTAEETQYF
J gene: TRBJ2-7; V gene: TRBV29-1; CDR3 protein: CSVVGQGVYEQYF
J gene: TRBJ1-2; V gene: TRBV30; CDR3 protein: CAWSFPPRAAF
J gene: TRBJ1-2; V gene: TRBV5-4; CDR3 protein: CASTLTRGNGYTF
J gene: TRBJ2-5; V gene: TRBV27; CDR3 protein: CASSFSGRAETQYF
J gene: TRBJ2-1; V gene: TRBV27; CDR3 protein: CASTLAPSSYNEQFF
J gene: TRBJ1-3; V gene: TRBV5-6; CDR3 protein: CASSLGGRDERNTIYF
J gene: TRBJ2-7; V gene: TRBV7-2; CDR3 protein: CASSLGRAGSYEQYF
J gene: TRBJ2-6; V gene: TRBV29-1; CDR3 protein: CSVDSPGANVLTF
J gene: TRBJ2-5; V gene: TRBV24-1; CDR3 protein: CATSDPTGHQETQYF
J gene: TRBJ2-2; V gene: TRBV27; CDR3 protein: CASSRPDRNTGELFF
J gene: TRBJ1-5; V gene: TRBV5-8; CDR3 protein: CASSFFGQGFNQPQHF
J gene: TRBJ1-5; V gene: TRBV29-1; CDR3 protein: CSVGDGAVQPQHF
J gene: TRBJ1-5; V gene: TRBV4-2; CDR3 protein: CASSPGQGGNQPQHF
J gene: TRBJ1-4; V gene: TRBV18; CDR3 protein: CASSPLLSEGNEKLFF
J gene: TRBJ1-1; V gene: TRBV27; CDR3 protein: CASSLKAGWNTEAFF
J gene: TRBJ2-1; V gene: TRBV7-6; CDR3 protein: CASSLGLGVNEQFF